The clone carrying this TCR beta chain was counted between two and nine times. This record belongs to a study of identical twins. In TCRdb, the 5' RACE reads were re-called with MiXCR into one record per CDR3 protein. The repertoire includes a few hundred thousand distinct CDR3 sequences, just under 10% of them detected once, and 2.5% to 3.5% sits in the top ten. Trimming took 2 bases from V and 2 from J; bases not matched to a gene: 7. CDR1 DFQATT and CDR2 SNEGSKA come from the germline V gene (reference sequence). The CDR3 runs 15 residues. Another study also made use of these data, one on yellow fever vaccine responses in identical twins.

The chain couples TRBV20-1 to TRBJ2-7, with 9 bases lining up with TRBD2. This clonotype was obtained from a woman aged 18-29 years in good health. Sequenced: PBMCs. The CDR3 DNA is TGCAGTGCTAGAACCTTGACTAGCGGAGCCTACGAGCAGTACTTC. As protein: CSARTLTSGAYEQYF.